A single sample gave rise to the 27 T cell receptor gamma chains below, sequenced in a study of γδ T cells in repeated Plasmodium falciparum infection (dated by TCRdb to the early 2020s). For bulk TCR repertoire analysis, Vgamma9/Vdelta2+ and Vdelta2-negative gammadelta T cell populations were flow-sorted out of peripheral blood mononuclear cells. Libraries were built with multiplex PCR. Sequencing was carried out with an Illumina MiSeq. TCRdb recomputed clones from the public reads with CATT; identical DNA rows were then combined. This sample gives roughly 15,000 gamma-chain clones in total; around 1.5% of them show up just once. The leading ten clones occupy around 28% of the sample. The sequenced sample was gamma-delta T cells from blood. The receptor source for this set is a pool of human donors (malaria-infected and uninfected, not separated).

As for this clone: This probably arose from a read error, given a far larger clone one base away. The V gene is TRGV9; the J gene was not called. This CDR3 spans 12 amino acids. CDR1 and CDR2 from the germline V gene are GITISATS and ISYDGTV (reference sequence). CDR3 sequence reads: CALWEVMVQKLF. As DNA, the CDR3 is TGTGCCTTGTGGGAGGTAATGGTCCAGAAGCTCTTT.

A few counts support this clone. This probably arose from a read error, given a far larger clone one base away. This same CDR3 is encoded by further DNA sequences in the sample. V and J are TRGV9 and TRGJ1 or TRGJ2. In the absence of a J gene in TCRdb, the DNA was matched to germline to assign it here. This CDR3 has 13 residues. Germline V lookup: CDR1 GITISATS, CDR2 ISYDGTV (reference sequence). CDR3 bases: TGTGCTTTGTGGGAGTTTTCTTATTATAAGAAACTCTTT. Translation: CALWEFSYYKKLF.

Of note for this clone: TCRdb records a much larger clone's protein for this DNA, with a difference at residue 5 that likely arises from a read error; the protein given is the translation of the DNA. The J gene is TRGJ1 or TRGJ2, the V gene TRGV4. TCRdb does not report a J gene; here it was assigned by matching the DNA to germline references. Germline values: CDR1 EGSTGY, CDR2 YDSYTSSV. CDR3 length: 13 residues. The CDR3 is CATWGGPGYKKLF. The CDR3 nucleotides are TGTGCCACCTGGGGTGGGCCCGGTTATAAGAAACTCTTT.

On this clone: The protein recorded in TCRdb matches a much larger clone and deviates from this DNA's translation at residue 10, suggesting a read error; the protein here is obtained by translating the DNA. For the V gene the call is TRGV4; the J gene has no call. The length of the CDR3 is 11 residues. Germline V lookup: CDR1 EGSTGY, CDR2 YDSYTSSV. This chain's CDR3 is CATWDGWFKTF. DNA of the CDR3: TGTGCCACCTGGGACGGTTGGTTCAAGACATTT.

This clone was counted between two and nine times. The protein TCRdb gives is from a much larger clone and does not agree with this DNA's translation at residue 3, likely a read error; the protein shown here comes from the DNA. The rearrangement uses TRGV3 and TRGJ1 or TRGJ2. In the absence of a J gene in TCRdb, the DNA was matched to germline to assign it here. Germline-derived CDR1 and CDR2 are VTNTFY and YDVSTARD (reference sequence). This CDR3 has 13 amino acids. The CDR3 DNA is TGTGCCGCCTGGGACAGGCTGGATTATAAGAAACTCTTT. Its protein product is CAAWDRLDYKKLF.

By sample fraction, this clone is medium-sized (0.01 to 0.1%). With a far larger clone one base away, a read error is the likely cause. The gene calls are TRGV9 and TRGJ1 or TRGJ2. Germline assignment: CDR1 GITISATS and CDR2 ISYDGTV (reference sequence). The CDR3 consists of 14 residues. The CDR3 DNA reads TGTGCCTCGTGGGAGGCTACGAATTATTATAAGAAACTCTTT. This sequence encodes CASWEATNYYKKLF.

This clone was seen repeatedly, ten times or more. A far larger clone is one base from this, pointing to a likely read error. Other DNA sequences in the same sample also yield this CDR3. The chain recombines TRGV9 with TRGJP. CDR1 and CDR2 (germline): GITISATS, ISYDGTV (reference sequence). This CDR3 is 17 amino acids long. The chain's CDR3 is CALWEVPKELGKKIKVF. The CDR3 DNA reads TGTGCCTTGTGGGAGGTCCCAAAAGAGTTGGGCAAAAAGATCAAGGTATTT.

This clone has at least ten counts. TCRdb's listed protein matches a much larger clone and diverges from this DNA's translation at residue 9, likely through a read error; the protein shown comes from the DNA. V and J are TRGV9 and TRGJP. The J gene is not listed in TCRdb, so it was assigned here from a DNA match to germline. In germline, CDR1 is GITISATS, CDR2 ISYDGTV (reference sequence). The CDR3 contains 16 residues. Losses at the gene ends were 5 bases for V and 11 bases for J; bases not matched to a gene: 12. The CDR3 reads CALWAQGEMGKKIKVF. The CDR3 DNA reads as TGTGCCTTGTGGGCCCAAGGTGAGATGGGCAAAAAAATCAAGGTATTT.

Worth noting for this clone: Only one base separates this from a far larger clonotype, so it likely reflects a read error. The sample contains more than one DNA sequence encoding this CDR3. The chain recombines TRGV2 with TRGJP1. The J gene, absent from TCRdb, was called here by matching the DNA to germline. This CDR3 has 17 amino acids. Trimming cost V 4 bases and J 0 bases; bases outside gene matches: 11. Germline values: CDR1 EGSNGY, CDR2 YDSYNSKV. The CDR3 loop reads CATWDAERHTTGWFKIF. The CDR3 DNA reads TGTGCCACCTGGGATGCCGAAAGACATACCACTGGTTGGTTCAAGATATTT.

This clone was picked up a small number of times. A far larger clone differs by one base, so this is likely a read error. In the same sample, other DNA sequences code for this CDR3. The V gene is listed as TRGV9; no J gene was called. Germline V gives CDR1 GITISATS, CDR2 ISYDGTV (reference sequence). CDR3 size: 29 residues. This CDR3 reads CALWEVQKVGLAVEQHWLSQVSIGRIQHF. The CDR3 region has the DNA TGTGCCTTGTGGGAGGTGCAGAAGGTGGGATTGGCTGTGGAACAACACTGGTTGTCACAGGTAAGTATCGGAAGAATACAACATTTC.

This clone occurred many times. It differs at one base from a far larger clone, so likely a read error. Other nucleotide sequences from this sample produce the same CDR3. V and J are TRGV9 and TRGJ1 or TRGJ2. TCRdb carries no J gene annotation; the J gene was assigned here by matching the DNA with germline. Germline V lookup: CDR1 GITISATS, CDR2 ISYDGTV (reference sequence). The CDR3 consists of 12 residues. CDR3 sequence reads: CALWANRYKKLF. In DNA form, the CDR3 reads TGTGCTTTGTGGGCCAACCGATATAAGAAACTCTTT.

This clone has ten or more counts. The protein in this entry is translated from the DNA; at residue 8 it differs from the protein listed in TCRdb. The rearrangement links TRGV3 to TRGJP2. The germline V gene encodes CDR1 VTNTFY and CDR2 YDVSTARD (reference sequence). J lost 3 bases, V lost 0 bases, and 4 bases had no gene match. There are 15 residues in the CDR3. The CDR3 bases are TGTGCCACCTGGGACAGGCCGGGTAGTGATTGGATCAAGACGTTT. Translation: CATWDRPGSDWIKTF.

Turning to this clone: The protein recorded in TCRdb matches a much larger clone and deviates from this DNA's translation at residue 10, suggesting a read error; the protein here is obtained by translating the DNA. No J gene call was made, and the V gene is TRGV3. The CDR3 sequence is 12 residues long. CDR1 VTNTFY and CDR2 YDVSTARD come from the germline V gene (reference sequence). CDR3 in amino acids: CATWDSNYKELF. DNA for the CDR3: TGTGCCACCTGGGACAGTAACTATAAGGAACTCTTT.

This clone was observed at least ten times. TCRdb attributes to this sequence the protein of a much larger clone, which differs from the DNA translation at residue 3; a read error is likely, and the protein displayed is translated from the DNA. This chain uses TRGV9 with TRGJ1 or TRGJ2. Here the J gene was assigned by germline matching of the DNA, as TCRdb has none. The germline CDR1 and CDR2 sequences are GITISATS and ISYDGTV (reference sequence). The CDR3 contains 13 residues. The CDR3 here is CASWEESYYKKLF. The CDR3 coding sequence is TGTGCCTCGTGGGAGGAATCTTATTATAAGAAACTCTTT.

This clone appeared many times. A much larger clone differs from this one at a single base, so this may be a read error. The identical CDR3 is also encoded by other nucleotide sequences in the sample. The V and J genes are TRGV9 and TRGJP. The J gene was missing in TCRdb and was found by matching the end of the DNA to germline. This CDR3 contains 17 residues. Germline V CDR1 and CDR2: GITISATS, ISYDGTV (reference sequence). CDR3 coding DNA: TGTGCCTTGTGGGAGGTGCAGGGGGAGTTGGGCAAGAAAATCAAGGTATTT. Encoded protein: CALWEVQGELGKKIKVF.

A remark on this clone: A far larger clone differs by one base, so this is likely a read error. No call exists for the J gene, whereas the V gene is TRGV9. Germline lookup yields CDR1 GITISATS and CDR2 ISYDGTV (reference sequence). The CDR3 runs to 15 residues. In nucleotides, the CDR3 is TGTGCCTTGTGGGAATATGGTGTGCTTTATTATAAGAAACTCTTC. As protein: CALWEYGVLYYKKLF.

Comment on this clone: With only one base between it and a far larger clone, this is likely a read error. The chain couples TRGV4 to TRGJ1 or TRGJ2. The J gene, left out of TCRdb, was set here by checking the DNA against germline. The V gene's germline CDR1 is EGSTGY and CDR2 YDSYTSSV. This CDR3 comprises 16 residues. As DNA, the CDR3 is TGCGCCACCTGGGAGGGAGAAGTTAAGCGTTATTATAAGAAACTCTTT. Residues: CATWEGEVKRYYKKLF.

This clone was seen a handful of times. With a far larger clone one base away, a read error is the likely cause. Distinct nucleotide sequences in the sample also encode this CDR3. The rearrangement joins TRGV9 to TRGJ1 or TRGJ2. Here the J gene was assigned by germline matching of the DNA, as TCRdb has none. Germline V gene sequence: CDR1 GITISATS, CDR2 ISYDGTV (reference sequence). This CDR3 spans 11 amino acids. The trim removed 7 bases at V and 7 bases at J, leaving 7 bases unmatched. The CDR3 reads CALCIGYKKLF. In DNA form, the CDR3 reads TGTGCCTTGTGTATAGGCTATAAGAAACTCTTT.

Concerning this clone itself: TCRdb attributes to this sequence the protein of a much larger clone, which differs from the DNA translation at residue 8; a read error is likely, and the protein displayed is translated from the DNA. The chain employs TRGV4 and TRGJ1 or TRGJ2. The J gene is absent in TCRdb and was assigned here via DNA matching to germline. V shed 3 bases and J 8 bases; nucleotides not matched to a gene: 7. This CDR3 is built from 12 residues. From germline, CDR1 is EGSTGY and CDR2 YDSYTSSV. The CDR3 spells CATWDWNHKKLF. CDR3 nucleotide sequence: TGTGCCACCTGGGATTGGAATCATAAGAAACTCTTT.

This clone was seen repeatedly, ten times or more. Translating this DNA gives a protein that differs at residue 14 from the TCRdb one, which belongs to a much larger clone; a read error is likely, and the protein shown is this translation. The chain carries TRGV9 and TRGJP1. The J gene, not given by TCRdb, was assigned here from a germline match of the nucleotide sequence. CDR1 GITISATS and CDR2 ISYDGTV come from the germline V gene (reference sequence). The CDR3 is 18 amino acids. The CDR3 sequence is CALWEVKTLFSSGRFKIF. Written as DNA, the CDR3 is TGTGCCTTGTGGGAGGTGAAAACTCTTTTTTCCTCTGGTCGGTTCAAGATATTT.

In its sample, this clone was seen many times. It is likely a read error: a sequence one base away is far more abundant. This CDR3 is also generated by other DNA sequences in the sample. V is TRGV9 and J is TRGJ1 or TRGJ2. This CDR3 is built from 12 residues. Per the germline V gene, CDR1 is GITISATS and CDR2 is ISYDGTV (reference sequence). The CDR3 spells CALWENYYKKLF. CDR3 nucleotides: TGTGCCTTGTGGGAGAATTATTACAAGAAACTCTTT.

As concerns this clone: A read error is the likely source, as a far larger clone sits one nucleotide away. Other DNA sequences from this sample encode an identical CDR3 as well. The chain uses TRGV9 and TRGJP. Because TCRdb records no J gene, it was assigned here through a match of the DNA to germline. Germline values: CDR1 GITISATS, CDR2 ISYDGTV (reference sequence). This CDR3 is built from 15 residues. The CDR3 DNA follows: TGTGCCTTGTGGGGAAACGAGTTGGGCAAAAAGATCAAGGTATTT. This translates into CALWGNELGKKIKVF.

Note on this clone: TCRdb pairs this DNA with a much larger clone's protein that differs at residue 5, likely a read error; the protein shown was translated from the DNA. The rearrangement links TRGV9 to TRGJ1 or TRGJ2. Matching the DNA to germline supplied the J gene, which TCRdb does not give. V dropped 6 bases and J dropped 11; count of bases not matched to a gene: 10. The CDR3 extends over 11 amino acids. Germline V gene sequence: CDR1 GITISATS, CDR2 ISYDGTV (reference sequence). This CDR3 is CALWKLFQKLF. In nucleotides, the CDR3 is TGTGCCTTGTGGAAGCTTTTCCAGAAACTCTTT.

A note on this clone: TCRdb's protein for this DNA is that of a much larger clone and differs from the translation at residue 12, likely a read error; the protein shown is the DNA translation. V gene TRGV3 combines with J gene TRGJP1. Here the J gene was assigned by germline matching of the DNA, as TCRdb has none. CDR1 and CDR2 (germline): VTNTFY, YDVSTARD (reference sequence). The CDR3 has 15 amino acids. DNA for the CDR3: TGTGCCACCTGGGACAGGCCCCCCACTGGTTGGTCCAAGATATTT. This translates into CATWDRPPTGWSKIF.

To note about this clone: TCRdb assigns this DNA the protein of a much larger clone, which departs from its translation at residue 4; this likely reflects a read error, and the protein shown comes from translating the DNA. The rearrangement uses TRGV3 and TRGJ1 or TRGJ2. The CDR3 contains 13 residues. The germline V gene encodes CDR1 VTNTFY and CDR2 YDVSTARD (reference sequence). The CDR3 loop reads CATRDRHRYKKLF. CDR3 nucleotide sequence: TGTGCCACCCGGGACAGGCACCGATATAAGAAACTCTTT.

This clone was observed many times. With a far larger clone one base away, a read error is the likely cause. Distinct nucleotide sequences in the sample also encode this CDR3. The chain joins TRGV2 to TRGJ1 or TRGJ2. Germline loops: CDR1 EGSNGY, CDR2 YDSYNSKV. After removal of 2 bases from V and 7 bases from J, the junction contained 8 bases not matched to a gene. The CDR3 sequence is 13 residues long. The CDR3 sequence: CATWDARGYKKLF. CDR3 DNA sequence: TGTGCCACCTGGGACGCTCGGGGCTATAAGAAACTCTTT.

A word on this clone: The protein held in TCRdb is that of a much larger clone and does not match this DNA's translation at residue 5, likely because of a read error; the protein shown is translated from the DNA. This chain connects TRGV9 to TRGJ1 or TRGJ2. The J gene, missing from TCRdb, was assigned here through DNA to germline matching. V trimming: 6 bases; J trimming: 3 bases; junction bases outside the gene matches: 8. The germline CDR1 and CDR2 sequences are GITISATS and ISYDGTV (reference sequence). The CDR3 is made up of 13 amino acids. The CDR3 reads CALWKFSYYKKLF. CDR3 nucleotide sequence: TGTGCCTTGTGGAAGTTTTCTTATTATAAGAAACTCTTT.